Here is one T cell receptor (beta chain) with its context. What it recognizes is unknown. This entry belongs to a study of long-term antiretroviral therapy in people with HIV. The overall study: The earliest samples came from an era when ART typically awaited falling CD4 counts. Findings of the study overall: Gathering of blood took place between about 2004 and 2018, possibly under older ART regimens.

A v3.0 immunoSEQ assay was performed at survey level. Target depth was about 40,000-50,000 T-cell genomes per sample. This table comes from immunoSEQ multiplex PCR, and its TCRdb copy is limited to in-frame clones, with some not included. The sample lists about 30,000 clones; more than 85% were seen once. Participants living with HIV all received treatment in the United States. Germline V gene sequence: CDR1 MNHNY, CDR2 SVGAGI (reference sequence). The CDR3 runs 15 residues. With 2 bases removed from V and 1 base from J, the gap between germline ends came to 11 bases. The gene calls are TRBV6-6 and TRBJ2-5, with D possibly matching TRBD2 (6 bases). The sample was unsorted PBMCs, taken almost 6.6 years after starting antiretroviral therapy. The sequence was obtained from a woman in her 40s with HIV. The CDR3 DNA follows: TGTGCCAGCAGTTACGGGGAGGCTTCCCAAGAGACCCAGTACTTC. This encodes CASSYGEASQETQYF.